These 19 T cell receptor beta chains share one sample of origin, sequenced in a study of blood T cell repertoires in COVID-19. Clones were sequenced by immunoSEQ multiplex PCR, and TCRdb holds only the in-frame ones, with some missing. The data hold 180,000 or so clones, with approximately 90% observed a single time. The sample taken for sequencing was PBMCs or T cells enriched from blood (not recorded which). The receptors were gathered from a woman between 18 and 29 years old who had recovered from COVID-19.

CDR3 loop: CASSAVSGSSRDTQYF. The CDR3 DNA follows: TGCGCCAGCAGCGCGGTCAGCGGGAGTTCAAGGGATACGCAGTATTTT. The chain recombines TRBV4-1 with TRBJ2-3; 8 nucleotides match TRBD2. V lost 5 bases and J lost 6; bases outside the gene matches: 13. Germline values: CDR1 MGHRA, CDR2 YSYEKL. CDR3 length equals 16 residues.

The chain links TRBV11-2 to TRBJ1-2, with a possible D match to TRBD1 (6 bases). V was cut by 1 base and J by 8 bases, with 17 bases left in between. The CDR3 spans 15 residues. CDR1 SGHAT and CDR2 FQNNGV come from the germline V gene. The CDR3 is CASSLVTGLNRGYTF. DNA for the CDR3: TGTGCCAGCAGCTTAGTCACAGGGTTGAATCGGGGCTACACCTTC.

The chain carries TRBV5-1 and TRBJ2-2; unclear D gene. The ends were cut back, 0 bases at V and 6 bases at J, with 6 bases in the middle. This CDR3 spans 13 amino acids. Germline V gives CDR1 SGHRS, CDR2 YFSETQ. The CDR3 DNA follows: TGCGCCAGCAGCTTGGTCAGGCCCGGGGAGCTGTTTTTT. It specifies CASSLVRPGELFF.

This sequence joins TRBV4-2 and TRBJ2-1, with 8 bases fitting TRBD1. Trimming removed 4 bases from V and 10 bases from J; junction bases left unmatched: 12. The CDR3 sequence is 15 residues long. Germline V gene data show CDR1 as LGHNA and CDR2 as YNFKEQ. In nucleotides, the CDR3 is TGTGCCAGCAGCCTACCGGGACAGGCAACAGGGGAGCAGTTCTTC. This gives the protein CASSLPGQATGEQFF.

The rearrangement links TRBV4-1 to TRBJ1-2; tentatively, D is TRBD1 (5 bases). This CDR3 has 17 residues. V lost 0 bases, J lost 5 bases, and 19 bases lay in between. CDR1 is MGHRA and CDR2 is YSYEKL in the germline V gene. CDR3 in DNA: TGCGCCAGCAGCCAAGAGGGGGGACCTGGCGGGATATATGGCTACACCTTC. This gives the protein CASSQEGGPGGIYGYTF.

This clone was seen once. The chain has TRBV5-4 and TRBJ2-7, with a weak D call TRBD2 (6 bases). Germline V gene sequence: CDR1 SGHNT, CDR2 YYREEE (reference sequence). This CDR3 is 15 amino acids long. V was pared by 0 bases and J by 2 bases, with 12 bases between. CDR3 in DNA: TGTGCCAGCAGCTTGGCAACTAGCCCCCCCTACGAGCAGTACTTC. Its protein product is CASSLATSPPYEQYF.

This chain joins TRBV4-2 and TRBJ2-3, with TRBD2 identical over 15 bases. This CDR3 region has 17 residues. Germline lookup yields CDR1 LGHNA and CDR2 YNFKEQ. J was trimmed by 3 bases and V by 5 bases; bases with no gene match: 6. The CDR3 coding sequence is TGTGCCAGCAGCGAGACCGGACTAGCGGGAGGGACAGATACGCAGTATTTT. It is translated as CASSETGLAGGTDTQYF.

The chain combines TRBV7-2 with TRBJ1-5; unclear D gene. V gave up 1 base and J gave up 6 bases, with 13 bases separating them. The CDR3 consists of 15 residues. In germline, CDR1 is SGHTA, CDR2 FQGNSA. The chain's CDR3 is CASSLGWIRGQPQHF. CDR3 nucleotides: TGTGCCAGCAGCTTAGGGTGGATAAGAGGTCAGCCCCAGCATTTT.

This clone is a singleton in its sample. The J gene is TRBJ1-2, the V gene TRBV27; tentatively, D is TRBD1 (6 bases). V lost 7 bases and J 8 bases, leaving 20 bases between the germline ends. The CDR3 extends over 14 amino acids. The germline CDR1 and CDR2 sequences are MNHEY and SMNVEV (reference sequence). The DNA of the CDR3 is TGTGCCAGCAAAGGGGGACCCCGAGGAGGAGGCTACACCTTC. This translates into CASKGGPRGGGYTF.

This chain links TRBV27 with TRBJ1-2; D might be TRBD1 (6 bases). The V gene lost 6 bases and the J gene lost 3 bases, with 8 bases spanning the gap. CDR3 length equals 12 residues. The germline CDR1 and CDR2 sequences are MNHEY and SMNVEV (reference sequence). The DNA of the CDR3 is TGTGCCAGCAGCGACAGGTACTATGGCTACACCTTC. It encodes CASSDRYYGYTF.

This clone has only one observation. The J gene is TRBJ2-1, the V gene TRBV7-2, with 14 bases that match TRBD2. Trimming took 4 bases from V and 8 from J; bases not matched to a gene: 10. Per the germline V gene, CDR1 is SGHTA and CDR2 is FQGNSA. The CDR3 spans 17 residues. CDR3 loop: CASSSRGGLAGVHEQFF. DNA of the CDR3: TGTGCCAGCAGCTCAAGGGGGGGACTAGCGGGAGTTCATGAGCAGTTCTTC.

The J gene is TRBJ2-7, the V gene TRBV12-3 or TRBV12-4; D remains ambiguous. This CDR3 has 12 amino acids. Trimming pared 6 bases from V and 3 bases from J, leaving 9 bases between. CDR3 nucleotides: TGTGCCAGCAGCTTTAACTACTACGAGCAGTACTTC. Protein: CASSFNYYEQYF.

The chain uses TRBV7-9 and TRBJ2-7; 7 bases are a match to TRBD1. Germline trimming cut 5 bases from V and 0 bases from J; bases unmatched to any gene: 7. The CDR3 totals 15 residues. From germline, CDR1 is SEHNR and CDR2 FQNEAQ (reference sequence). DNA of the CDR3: TGTGCCAGCAGCCCGAGGACAGGCCTCTCCTACGAGCAGTACTTC. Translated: CASSPRTGLSYEQYF.

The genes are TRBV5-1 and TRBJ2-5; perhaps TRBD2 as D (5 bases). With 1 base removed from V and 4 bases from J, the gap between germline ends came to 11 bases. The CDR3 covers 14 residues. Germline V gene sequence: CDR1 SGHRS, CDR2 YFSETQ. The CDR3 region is CASSLSGLGETQYF. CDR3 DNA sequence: TGCGCCAGCAGCTTGTCGGGGTTGGGAGAGACCCAGTACTTC.

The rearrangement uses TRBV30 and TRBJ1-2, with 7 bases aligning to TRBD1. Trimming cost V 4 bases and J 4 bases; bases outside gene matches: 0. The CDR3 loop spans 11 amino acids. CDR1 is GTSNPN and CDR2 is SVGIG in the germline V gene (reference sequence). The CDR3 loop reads CAWTGGYGYTF. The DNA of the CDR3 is TGTGCCTGGACAGGGGGCTATGGCTACACCTTC.

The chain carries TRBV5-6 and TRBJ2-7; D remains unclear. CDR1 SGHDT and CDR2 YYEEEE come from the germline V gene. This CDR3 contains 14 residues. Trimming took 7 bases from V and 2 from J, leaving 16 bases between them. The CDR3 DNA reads TGTGCCAGCCGCGCACGTCCTGATGCCTACGAGCAGTACTTC. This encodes CASRARPDAYEQYF.

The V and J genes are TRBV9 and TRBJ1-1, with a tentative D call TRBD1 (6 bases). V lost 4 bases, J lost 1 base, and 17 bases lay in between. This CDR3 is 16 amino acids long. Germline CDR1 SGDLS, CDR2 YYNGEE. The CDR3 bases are TGTGCCAGCAGCCCGAGAGGGGGAAGTAGGAACACTGAAGCTTTCTTT. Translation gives CASSPRGGSRNTEAFF. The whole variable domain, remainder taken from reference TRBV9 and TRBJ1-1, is DSGVTQTPKHLITATGQRVTLRCSPRSGDLSVYWYQQSLDQGLQFLIQYYNGEERAKGNILERFSAQQFPDLHSELNLSSLELGDSALYFCASSPRGGSRNTEAFFGQGTRLTVV.

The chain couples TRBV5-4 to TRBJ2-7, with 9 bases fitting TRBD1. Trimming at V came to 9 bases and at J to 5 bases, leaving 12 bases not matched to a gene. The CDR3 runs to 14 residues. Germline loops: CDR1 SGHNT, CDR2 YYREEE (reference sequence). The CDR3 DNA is TGTGCCACTACCTATTGGACAGGGGTCGACGAGCAGTACTTC. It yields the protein CATTYWTGVDEQYF.

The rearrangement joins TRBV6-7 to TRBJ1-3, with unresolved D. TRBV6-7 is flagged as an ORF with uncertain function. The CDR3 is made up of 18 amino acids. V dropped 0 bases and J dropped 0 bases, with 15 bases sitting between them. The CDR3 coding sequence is TGTGCCAGCAGTTACTCCCCCCCGGTGCGGATCTCTGGAAACACCATATATTTT. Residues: CASSYSPPVRISGNTIYF.